What follows describes a single T cell receptor (beta chain). The antigen is not known. The entry originates in a study of early T cells in non-severe SARS-CoV-2 infection. In the study overall: Sequenced bulk RNA came from whole blood that was unsorted, and chains were unpaired.

Unique molecular identifiers (one per individual cDNA molecule) were attached. TCRdb reanalysed the 5' RACE reads using MiXCR and keeps one entry per CDR3 protein. The sample lists over 100,000 distinct CDR3 sequences; around 13% were seen once. V lost 4 bases and J lost 8, with 9 bases in between. CDR3 size: 12 residues. The study, taken as a whole, reports: VDJdb matching, biased toward anti-spike CD8 responses, missed private and CD4 specificities.

The TCR sequence derives from an adult who was a healthcare worker with PCR-confirmed SARS-CoV-2 infection or an uninfected control (not recorded which). V gene TRBV12-3 or TRBV12-4 combines with J gene TRBJ2-1; D unresolved. What was sequenced was whole blood. The CDR3 DNA reads TGTGCCAGCAGTTGGGAAGCTGATGAGCAGTTCTTC. Translated: CASSWEADEQFF.